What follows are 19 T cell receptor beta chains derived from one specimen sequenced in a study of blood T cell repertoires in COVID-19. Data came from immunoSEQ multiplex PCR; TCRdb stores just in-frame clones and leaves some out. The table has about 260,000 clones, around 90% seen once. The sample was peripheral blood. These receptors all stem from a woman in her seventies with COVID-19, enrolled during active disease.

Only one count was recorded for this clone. The CDR3 DNA follows: TGTGCCAGCAGCGCACACGGGACAGGGTTGACAGAGCAGTTCTTC. Translation: CASSAHGTGLTEQFF. This chain joins TRBV5-4 and TRBJ2-1; 9 nucleotides agree with TRBD1. This CDR3 contains 15 residues. With 4 bases clipped from V and 10 bases from J, the junction kept 12 bases outside the gene matches. Germline-derived CDR1 and CDR2 are SGHNT and YYREEE (reference sequence).

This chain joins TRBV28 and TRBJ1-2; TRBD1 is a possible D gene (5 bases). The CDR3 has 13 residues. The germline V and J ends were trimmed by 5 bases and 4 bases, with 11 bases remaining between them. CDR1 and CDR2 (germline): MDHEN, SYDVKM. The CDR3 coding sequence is TGTGCCAGCAGTCCGCCGGACATCTATGGCTACACCTTC. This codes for CASSPPDIYGYTF.

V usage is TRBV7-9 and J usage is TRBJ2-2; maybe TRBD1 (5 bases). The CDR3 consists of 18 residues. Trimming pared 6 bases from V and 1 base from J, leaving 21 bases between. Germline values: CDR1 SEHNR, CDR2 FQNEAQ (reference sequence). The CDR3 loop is CASRPAGIGGMNTGELFF. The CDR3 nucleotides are TGTGCCAGCAGACCCGCAGGGATTGGCGGAATGAACACCGGGGAGCTGTTTTTT.

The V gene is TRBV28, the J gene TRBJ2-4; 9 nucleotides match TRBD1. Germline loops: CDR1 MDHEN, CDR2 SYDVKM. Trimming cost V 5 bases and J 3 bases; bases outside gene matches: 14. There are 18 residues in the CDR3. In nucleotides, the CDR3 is TGTGCCAGCAGTAACACCCGAGGGACAGGGTATAGCAAAAACATTCAGTACTTC. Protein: CASSNTRGTGYSKNIQYF.

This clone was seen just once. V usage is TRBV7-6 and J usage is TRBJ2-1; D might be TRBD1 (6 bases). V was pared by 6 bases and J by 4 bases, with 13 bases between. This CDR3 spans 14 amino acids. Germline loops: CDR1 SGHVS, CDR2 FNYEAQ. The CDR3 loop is CASSLTGLYNEQFF. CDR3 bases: TGTGCCAGCAGTCTCACAGGGCTTTACAATGAGCAGTTCTTC.

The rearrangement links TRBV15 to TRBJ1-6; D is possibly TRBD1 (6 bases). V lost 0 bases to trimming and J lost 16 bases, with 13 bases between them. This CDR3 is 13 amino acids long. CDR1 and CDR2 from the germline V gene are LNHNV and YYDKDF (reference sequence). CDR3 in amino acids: CATSRDTGSSLHF. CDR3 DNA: TGTGCCACCAGCAGAGATACAGGGAGCTCACTCCACTTT.

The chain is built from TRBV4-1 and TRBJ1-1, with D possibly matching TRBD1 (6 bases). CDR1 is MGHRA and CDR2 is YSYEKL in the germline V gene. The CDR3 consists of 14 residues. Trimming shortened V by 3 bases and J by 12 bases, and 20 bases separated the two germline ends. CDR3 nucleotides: TGCGCCAGCAGCCATACCGGGACACCCGAAAGAACTTTCTTT. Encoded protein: CASSHTGTPERTFF.

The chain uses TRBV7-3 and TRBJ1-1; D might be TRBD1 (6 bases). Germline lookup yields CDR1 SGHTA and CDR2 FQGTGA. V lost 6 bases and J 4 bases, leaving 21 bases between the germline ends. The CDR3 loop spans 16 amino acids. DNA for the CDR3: TGTGCCAGCAGTCTTGGAGCCAGGGGAGGGGGCACTGAAGCTTTCTTT. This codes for CASSLGARGGGTEAFF.

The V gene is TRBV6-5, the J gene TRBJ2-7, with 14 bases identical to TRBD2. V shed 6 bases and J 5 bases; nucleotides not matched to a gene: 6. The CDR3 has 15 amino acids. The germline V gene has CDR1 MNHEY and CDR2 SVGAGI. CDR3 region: CASSRPGLAGDEQYF. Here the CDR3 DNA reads TGTGCCAGCAGCCGTCCGGGACTAGCGGGAGACGAGCAGTACTTC.

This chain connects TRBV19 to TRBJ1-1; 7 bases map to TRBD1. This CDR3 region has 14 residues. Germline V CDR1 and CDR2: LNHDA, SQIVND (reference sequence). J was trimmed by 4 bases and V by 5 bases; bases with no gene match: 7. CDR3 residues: CASSLQGLSTEAFF. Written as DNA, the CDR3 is TGTGCCAGTAGTCTACAGGGGCTGAGCACTGAAGCTTTCTTT.

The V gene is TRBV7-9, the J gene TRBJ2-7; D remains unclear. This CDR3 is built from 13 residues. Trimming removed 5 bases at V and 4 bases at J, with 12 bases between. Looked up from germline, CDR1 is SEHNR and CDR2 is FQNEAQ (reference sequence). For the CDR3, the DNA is TGTGCCAGCAGCCGCGGCGACTTGTACGAGCAGTACTTC. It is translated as CASSRGDLYEQYF. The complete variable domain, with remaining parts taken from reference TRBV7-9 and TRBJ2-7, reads DTGVSQNPRHKITKRGQNVTFRCDPISEHNRLYWYRQTLGQGPEFLTYFQNEAQLEKSRLLSDRFSAERPKGSFSTLEIQRTEQGDSAMYLCASSRGDLYEQYFGPGTRLTVT.

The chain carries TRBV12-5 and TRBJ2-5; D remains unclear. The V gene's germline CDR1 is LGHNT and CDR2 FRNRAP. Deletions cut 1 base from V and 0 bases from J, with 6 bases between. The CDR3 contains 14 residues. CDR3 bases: TGTGCTAGTGGTTTGGGCAGGAACCAAGAGACCCAGTACTTC. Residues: CASGLGRNQETQYF.

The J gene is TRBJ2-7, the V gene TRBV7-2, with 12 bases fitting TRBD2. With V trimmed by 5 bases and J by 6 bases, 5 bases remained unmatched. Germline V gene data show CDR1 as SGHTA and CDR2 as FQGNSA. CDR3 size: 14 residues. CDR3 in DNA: TGTGCCAGCAGCCCCAGACTAGCGGGAGCCGAGCAGTACTTC. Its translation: CASSPRLAGAEQYF.

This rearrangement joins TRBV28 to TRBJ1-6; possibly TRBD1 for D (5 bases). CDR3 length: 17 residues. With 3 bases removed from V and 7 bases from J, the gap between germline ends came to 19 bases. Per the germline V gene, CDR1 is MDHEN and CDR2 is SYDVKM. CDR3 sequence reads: CASSLTYLGQGNSPLHF. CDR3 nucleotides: TGTGCCAGCAGTTTGACATATCTGGGGCAGGGCAATTCACCCCTCCACTTT.

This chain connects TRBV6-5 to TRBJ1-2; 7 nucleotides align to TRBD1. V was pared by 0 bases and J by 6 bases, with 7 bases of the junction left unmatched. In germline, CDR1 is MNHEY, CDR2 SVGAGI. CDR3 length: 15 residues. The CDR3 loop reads CASSYSGTDINGYTF. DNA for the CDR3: TGTGCCAGCAGTTACTCGGGGACAGATATCAATGGCTACACCTTC.

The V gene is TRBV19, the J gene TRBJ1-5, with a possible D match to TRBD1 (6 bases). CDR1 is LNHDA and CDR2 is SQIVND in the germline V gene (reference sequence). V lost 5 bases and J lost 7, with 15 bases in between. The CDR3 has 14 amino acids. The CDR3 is CASSLQGIGQPQHF. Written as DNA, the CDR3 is TGTGCCAGTAGTTTACAGGGTATCGGGCAGCCCCAGCATTTT.

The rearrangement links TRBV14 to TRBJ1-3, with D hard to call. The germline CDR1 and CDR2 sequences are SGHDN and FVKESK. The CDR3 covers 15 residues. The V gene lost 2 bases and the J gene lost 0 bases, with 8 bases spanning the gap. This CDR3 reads CASSQIQYSGNTIYF. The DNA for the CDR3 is TGTGCCAGCAGCCAAATTCAGTACTCTGGAAACACCATATATTTT.

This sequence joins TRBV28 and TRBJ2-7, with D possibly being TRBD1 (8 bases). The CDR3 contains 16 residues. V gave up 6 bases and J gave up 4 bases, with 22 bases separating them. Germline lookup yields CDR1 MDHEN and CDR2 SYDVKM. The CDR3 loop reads CASRLISGQGGYEQYF. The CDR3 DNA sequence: TGTGCCAGCAGACTCATCTCCGGACAGGGAGGGTACGAGCAGTACTTC.

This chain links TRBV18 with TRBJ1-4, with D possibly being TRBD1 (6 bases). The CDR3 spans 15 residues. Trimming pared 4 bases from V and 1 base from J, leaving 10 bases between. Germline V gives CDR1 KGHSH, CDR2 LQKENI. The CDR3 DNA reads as TGTGCCAGCTCACTTTTAGGGGGAACTAATGAAAAACTGTTTTTT. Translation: CASSLLGGTNEKLFF.